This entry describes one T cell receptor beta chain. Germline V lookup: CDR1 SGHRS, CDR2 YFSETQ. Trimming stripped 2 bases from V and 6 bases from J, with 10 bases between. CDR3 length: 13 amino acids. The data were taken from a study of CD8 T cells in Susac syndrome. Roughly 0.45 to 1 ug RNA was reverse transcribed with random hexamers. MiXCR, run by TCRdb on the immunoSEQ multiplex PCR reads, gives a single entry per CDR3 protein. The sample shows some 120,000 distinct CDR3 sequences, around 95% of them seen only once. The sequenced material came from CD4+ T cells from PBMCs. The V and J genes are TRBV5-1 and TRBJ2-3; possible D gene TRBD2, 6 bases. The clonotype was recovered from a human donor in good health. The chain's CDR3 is CASSFGGSDTQYF. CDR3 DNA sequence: TGCGCCAGCAGCTTTGGAGGGAGCGATACGCAGTATTTT.